Below are 9 T cell receptor beta chains sequenced from a single sample in a study of T cell responses to AZD1222 COVID-19 vaccine (dated by TCRdb to about 2021). The sample's time point label, in plain terms: baseline before first vaccination. The library came from the immunoSEQ multiplex PCR assay. TCRdb obtained this table from immuneACCESS and retained in-frame rearrangements with V and J assigned. These tables miss some clones; where compared with another copy, unresolved V genes account for less than half of the shortfall, and the remainder is unexplained. The sample records fewer than 150,000 clones, roughly 93% of which are singletons. The biggest ten clones account for under 3.5% of the sample. This material consisted of peripheral blood, taken on day 0 of AZD1222 vaccination. Receptors originate from an adult in good health.

This clone is a singleton in its sample. The rearrangement links TRBV6-7 to TRBJ1-2, with D unclear. TRBV6-7 has ORF status, its function being uncertain. The V gene lost 6 bases and the J gene lost 0 bases, with 5 bases spanning the gap. The CDR3 has 12 amino acids. DNA for the CDR3: TGTGCCAGCAGGCAGCCTAACTATGGCTACACCTTC. Its protein is CASRQPNYGYTF.

This clone has just one count. V usage is TRBV5-1 and J usage is TRBJ2-1; D gene uncertain. V shed 4 bases and J shed 3 bases, with 11 bases lying between them. This CDR3 has 14 amino acids. Germline V lookup: CDR1 SGHRS, CDR2 YFSETQ. The CDR3 region is CASSVRSGYNEQFF. The CDR3 DNA sequence: TGCGCCAGCAGCGTACGAAGTGGCTACAATGAGCAGTTCTTC.

The chain links TRBV12-5 to TRBJ1-2, with a possible D match to TRBD1 (5 bases). The ends were cut back, 1 base at V and 4 bases at J, with 13 bases in the middle. CDR3 length equals 15 residues. CDR1 is LGHNT and CDR2 is FRNRAP in the germline V gene. The CDR3 region has the DNA TGTGCTAGTGGTTTGGCCTCTGGGGGGTCCTATGGCTACACCTTC. Amino acids: CASGLASGGSYGYTF.

The rearrangement joins TRBV5-1 to TRBJ1-3, with a possible D match to TRBD1 (5 bases). CDR3 length: 15 amino acids. V was cut by 4 bases and J by 2 bases, with 13 bases left in between. The V gene's germline CDR1 is SGHRS and CDR2 YFSETQ. CDR3 nucleotides: TGCGCCAGCAGCGCCGCAGGGAACACTGGAAACACCATATATTTT. Translating it yields CASSAAGNTGNTIYF.

This clone has only one observation. The chain links TRBV2 to TRBJ2-1; 7 bases agree with TRBD1. The CDR3 covers 14 residues. The V segment lost 5 bases and the J segment 0 bases; nucleotides outside the gene matches: 1. Germline CDR1 SNHLY, CDR2 FYNNEI. The CDR3 protein is CASSPGGSYNEQFF. DNA for the CDR3: TGTGCCAGCAGTCCAGGGGGCTCCTACAATGAGCAGTTCTTC.

The V and J genes are TRBV5-8 and TRBJ2-2; D remains ambiguous. The germline V gene encodes CDR1 SGHTS and CDR2 YDEGEE. Between the trimmed V and J ends, which lost 0 bases and 0 bases, there was a span of 9 bases. CDR3 size: 16 residues. In DNA, the CDR3 is TGTGCCAGCAGCTTGGGTATAGATTCGAACACCGGGGAGCTGTTTTTT. Its translation: CASSLGIDSNTGELFF.

J is TRBJ1-2 and V is TRBV10-3; D is unclear. The CDR3 runs to 13 residues. Trimming removed 0 bases at V and 6 bases at J, with 8 bases between. The germline CDR1 and CDR2 sequences are ENHRY and SYGVKD. The CDR3 loop reads CAISESNFNGYTF. The DNA for the CDR3 is TGTGCCATCAGTGAGTCGAACTTCAATGGCTACACCTTC.

The genes are TRBV6-2 or TRBV6-3 and TRBJ2-1; 7 bases align to TRBD1. J gave up 4 bases and V 5 bases, and 11 bases lay outside the gene matches. Germline CDR1 and CDR2: MNHEY and SVGEGT. This CDR3 contains 16 residues. The CDR3 DNA follows: TGTGCCAGCAGTGACCCGACAGGGATAGTTTACAATGAGCAGTTCTTC. It codes for CASSDPTGIVYNEQFF.

This clone has only a few counts. This chain joins TRBV3-1 (or the pseudogene TRBV3-2) and TRBJ2-3; TRBD2 is a possible D gene (5 bases). There are 15 residues in the CDR3. V shed 3 bases and J shed 0 bases, with 10 bases lying between them. Germline CDR1 LGHDT, CDR2 YNNKEL (reference sequence). CDR3 in amino acids: CASSHGVASTDTQYF. The CDR3 nucleotides are TGTGCCAGCAGCCACGGGGTAGCAAGCACAGATACGCAGTATTTT.